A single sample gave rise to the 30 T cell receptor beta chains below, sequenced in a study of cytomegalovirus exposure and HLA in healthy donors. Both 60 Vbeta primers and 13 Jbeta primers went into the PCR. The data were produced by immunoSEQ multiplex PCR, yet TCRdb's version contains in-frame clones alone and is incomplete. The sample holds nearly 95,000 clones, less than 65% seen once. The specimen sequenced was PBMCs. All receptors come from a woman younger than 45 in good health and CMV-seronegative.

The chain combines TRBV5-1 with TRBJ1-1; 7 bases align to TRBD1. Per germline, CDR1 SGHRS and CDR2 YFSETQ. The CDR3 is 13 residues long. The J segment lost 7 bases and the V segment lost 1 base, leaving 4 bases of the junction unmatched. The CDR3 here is CASSLMTGSEAFF. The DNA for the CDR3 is TGCGCCAGCAGCTTGATGACAGGGAGTGAAGCTTTCTTT.

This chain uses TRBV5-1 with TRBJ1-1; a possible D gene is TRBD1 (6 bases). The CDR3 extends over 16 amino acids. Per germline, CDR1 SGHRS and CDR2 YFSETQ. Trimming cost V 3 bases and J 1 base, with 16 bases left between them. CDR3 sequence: CASSSNLRDKNTEAFF. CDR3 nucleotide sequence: TGCGCCAGCAGCTCTAACCTCCGGGACAAGAACACTGAAGCTTTCTTT.

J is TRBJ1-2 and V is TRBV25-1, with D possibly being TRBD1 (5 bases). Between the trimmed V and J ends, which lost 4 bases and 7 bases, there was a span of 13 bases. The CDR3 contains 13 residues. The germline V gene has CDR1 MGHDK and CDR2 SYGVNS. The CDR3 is CASSARAQPGYTF. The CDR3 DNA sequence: TGTGCCAGCAGTGCCAGGGCCCAGCCTGGCTACACCTTC.

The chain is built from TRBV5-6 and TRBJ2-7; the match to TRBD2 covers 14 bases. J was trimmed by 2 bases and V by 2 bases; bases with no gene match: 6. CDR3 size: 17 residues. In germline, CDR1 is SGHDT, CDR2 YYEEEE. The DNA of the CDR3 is TGTGCCAGCAGCTTTCGACTAGCGGGGGGGTCGGCCTACGAGCAGTACTTC. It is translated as CASSFRLAGGSAYEQYF. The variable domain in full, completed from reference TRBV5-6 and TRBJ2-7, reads DAGVTQSPTHLIKTRGQQVTLRCSPKSGHDTVSWYQQALGQGPQFIFQYYEEEERQRGNFPDRFSGHQFPNYSSELNVNALLLGDSALYLCASSFRLAGGSAYEQYFGPGTRLTVT.

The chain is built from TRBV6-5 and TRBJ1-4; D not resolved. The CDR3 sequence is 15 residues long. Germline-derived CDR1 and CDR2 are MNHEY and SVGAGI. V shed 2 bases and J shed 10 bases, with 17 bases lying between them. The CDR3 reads CASSYATGKYGKLFF. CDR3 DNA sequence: TGTGCCAGCAGTTACGCGACGGGAAAGTACGGAAAACTGTTTTTT.

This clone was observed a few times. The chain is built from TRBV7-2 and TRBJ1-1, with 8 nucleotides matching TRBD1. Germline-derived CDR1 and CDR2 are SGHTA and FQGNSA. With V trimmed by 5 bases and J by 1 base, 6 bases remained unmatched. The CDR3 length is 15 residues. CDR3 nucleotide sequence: TGTGCCAGCAGCCCAGACAGGGGACCGAACACTGAAGCTTTCTTT. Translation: CASSPDRGPNTEAFF. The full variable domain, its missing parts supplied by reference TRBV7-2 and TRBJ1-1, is GAGVSQSPSNKVTEKGKDVELRCDPISGHTALYWYRQSLGQGLEFLIYFQGNSAPDKSGLPSDRFSAERTGGSVSTLTIQRTQQEDSAVYLCASSPDRGPNTEAFFGQGTRLTVV.

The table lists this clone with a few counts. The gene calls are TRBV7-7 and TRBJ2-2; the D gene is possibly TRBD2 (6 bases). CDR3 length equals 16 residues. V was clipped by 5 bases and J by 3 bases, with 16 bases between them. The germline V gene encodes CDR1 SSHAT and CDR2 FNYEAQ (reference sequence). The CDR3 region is CASSRGGVEDTGELFF. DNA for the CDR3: TGTGCCAGCAGCCGCGGAGGGGTCGAGGACACCGGGGAGCTGTTTTTT.

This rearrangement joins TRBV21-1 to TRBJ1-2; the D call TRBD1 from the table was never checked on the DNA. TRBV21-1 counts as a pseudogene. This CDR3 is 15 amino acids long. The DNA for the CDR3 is TGTGCCAGCAGCCTCTACTCCCCGGGACAGGGCGGCTACACCTTC. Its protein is CASSLYSPGQGGYTF.

Written as DNA, the CDR3 is TGTGCCAGCAGTTTAGCGGGACAGGGCACAGATACGCAGTATTTT. Translated, it gives CASSLAGQGTDTQYF. V gene TRBV28 combines with J gene TRBJ2-3; 8 bases are shared with TRBD1. Germline-derived CDR1 and CDR2 are MDHEN and SYDVKM. Trimming cost V 2 bases and J 1 base; bases outside gene matches: 2. This CDR3 contains 15 residues.

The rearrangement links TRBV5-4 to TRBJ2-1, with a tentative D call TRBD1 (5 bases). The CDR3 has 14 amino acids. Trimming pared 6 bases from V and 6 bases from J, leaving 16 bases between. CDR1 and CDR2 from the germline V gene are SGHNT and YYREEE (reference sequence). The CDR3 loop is CASNEQVYGNEQFF. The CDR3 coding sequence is TGTGCCAGCAACGAACAGGTTTATGGCAATGAGCAGTTCTTC.

CDR3: CASSVESTDTQYF. In nucleotides, the CDR3 is TGTGCCAGCAGTGTGGAGAGCACAGATACGCAGTATTTT. The V call is TRBV6-6, the J call TRBJ2-3; D is undetermined. The germline V and J ends were trimmed by 5 bases and 0 bases, with 6 bases remaining between them. Germline lookup yields CDR1 MNHNY and CDR2 SVGAGI (reference sequence). CDR3 length equals 13 residues.

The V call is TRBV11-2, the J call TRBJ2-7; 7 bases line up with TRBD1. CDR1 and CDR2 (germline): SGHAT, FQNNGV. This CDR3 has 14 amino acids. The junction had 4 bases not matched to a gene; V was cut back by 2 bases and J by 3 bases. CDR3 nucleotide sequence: TGTGCCAGCAGCTTAAGTAACAGGGGCTACGAGCAGTACTTC. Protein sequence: CASSLSNRGYEQYF.

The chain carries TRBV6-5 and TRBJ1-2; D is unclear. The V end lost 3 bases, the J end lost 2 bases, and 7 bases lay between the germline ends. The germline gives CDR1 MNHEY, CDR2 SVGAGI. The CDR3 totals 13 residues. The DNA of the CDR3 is TGTGCCAGCAGTTATAAAATGAACTATGGCTACACCTTC. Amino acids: CASSYKMNYGYTF.

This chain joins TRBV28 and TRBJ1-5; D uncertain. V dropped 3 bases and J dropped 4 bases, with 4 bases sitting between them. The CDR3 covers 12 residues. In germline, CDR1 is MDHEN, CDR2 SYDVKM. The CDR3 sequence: CASSFRNQPQHF. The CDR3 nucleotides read TGTGCCAGCAGTTTTAGAAATCAGCCCCAGCATTTT. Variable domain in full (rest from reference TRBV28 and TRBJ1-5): DVKVTQSSRYLVKRTGEKVFLECVQDMDHENMFWYRQDPGLGLRLIYFSYDVKMKEKGDIPEGYSVSREKKERFSLILESASTNQTSMYLCASSFRNQPQHFGDGTRLSIL.

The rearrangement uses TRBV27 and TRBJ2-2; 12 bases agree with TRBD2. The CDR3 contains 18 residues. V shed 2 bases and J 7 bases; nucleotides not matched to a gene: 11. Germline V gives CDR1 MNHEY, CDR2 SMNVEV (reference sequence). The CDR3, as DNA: TGTGCCAGCAGTTTAAAACCCCGGCTAGCGGGGGGGTACGGGGAGCTGTTTTTT. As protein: CASSLKPRLAGGYGELFF.

CDR3 sequence reads: CAISEQGQGSYEQYF. Written as DNA, the CDR3 is TGTGCCATCAGTGAACAGGGACAGGGCTCCTACGAGCAGTACTTC. The chain employs TRBV10-3 and TRBJ2-7; 9 bases align to TRBD1. Trimming at V came to 3 bases and at J to 0 bases, leaving 3 bases not matched to a gene. In germline, CDR1 is ENHRY, CDR2 SYGVKD. The CDR3 runs 15 residues.

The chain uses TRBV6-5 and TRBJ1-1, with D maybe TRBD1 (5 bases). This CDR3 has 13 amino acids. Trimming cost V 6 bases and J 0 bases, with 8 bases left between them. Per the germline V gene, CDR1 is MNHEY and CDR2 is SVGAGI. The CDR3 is CASSDRMNTEAFF. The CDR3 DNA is TGTGCCAGCAGCGACAGAATGAACACTGAAGCTTTCTTT.

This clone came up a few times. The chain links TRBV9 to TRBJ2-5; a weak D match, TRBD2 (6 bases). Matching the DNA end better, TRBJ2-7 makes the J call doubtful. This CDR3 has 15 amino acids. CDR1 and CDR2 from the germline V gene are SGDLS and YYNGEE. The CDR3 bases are TGTGCCAGCAGCGTAGATAGTAGCGGACGCTACGAGCAGTACTTC. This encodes CASSVDSSGRYEQYF.

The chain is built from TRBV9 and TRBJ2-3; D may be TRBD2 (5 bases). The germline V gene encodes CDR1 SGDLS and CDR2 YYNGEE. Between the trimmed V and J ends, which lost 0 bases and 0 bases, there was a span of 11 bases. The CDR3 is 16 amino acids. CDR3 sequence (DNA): TGTGCCAGCAGCGTAGGGGCCCAGCGGAGCACAGATACGCAGTATTTT. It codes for CASSVGAQRSTDTQYF.

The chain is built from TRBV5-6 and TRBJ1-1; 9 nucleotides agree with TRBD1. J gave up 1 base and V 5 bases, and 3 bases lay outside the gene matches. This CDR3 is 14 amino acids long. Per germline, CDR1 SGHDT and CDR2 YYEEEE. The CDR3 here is CASRRTGENTEAFF. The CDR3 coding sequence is TGTGCCAGCAGGAGGACAGGGGAGAACACTGAAGCTTTCTTT.

CDR3 sequence reads: CASSSEPRGEQYF. As DNA, the CDR3 is TGTGCCAGCAGCTCGGAACCTAGGGGCGAGCAGTACTTC. The chain carries TRBV7-3 and TRBJ2-7; possible D gene TRBD1, 5 bases. The germline V and J ends were trimmed by 4 bases and 6 bases, with 13 bases remaining between them. The CDR3 extends over 13 amino acids. CDR1 is SGHTA and CDR2 is FQGTGA in the germline V gene.

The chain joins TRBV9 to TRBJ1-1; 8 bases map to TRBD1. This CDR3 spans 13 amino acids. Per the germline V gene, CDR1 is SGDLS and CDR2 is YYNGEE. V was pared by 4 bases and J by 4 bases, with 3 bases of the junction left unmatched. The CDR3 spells CASSKQGGTEAFF. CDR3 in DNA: TGTGCCAGCAGCAAACAGGGGGGCACTGAAGCTTTCTTT.

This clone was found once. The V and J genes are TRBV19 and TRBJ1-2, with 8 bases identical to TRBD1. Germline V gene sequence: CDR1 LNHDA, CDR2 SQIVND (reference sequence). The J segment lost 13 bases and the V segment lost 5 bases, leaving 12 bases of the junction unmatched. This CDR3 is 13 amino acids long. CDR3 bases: TGTGCCAGTAGTCTTCAACGACAGGGGATGGCCACCTTC. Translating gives CASSLQRQGMATF.

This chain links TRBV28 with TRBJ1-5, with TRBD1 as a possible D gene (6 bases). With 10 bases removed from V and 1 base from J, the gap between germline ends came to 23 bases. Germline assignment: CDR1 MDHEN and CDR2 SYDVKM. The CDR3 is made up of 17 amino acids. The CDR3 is CATQRGGLLESNQPQHF. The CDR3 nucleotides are TGTGCCACCCAACGCGGGGGCCTCCTAGAAAGCAATCAGCCCCAGCATTTT.

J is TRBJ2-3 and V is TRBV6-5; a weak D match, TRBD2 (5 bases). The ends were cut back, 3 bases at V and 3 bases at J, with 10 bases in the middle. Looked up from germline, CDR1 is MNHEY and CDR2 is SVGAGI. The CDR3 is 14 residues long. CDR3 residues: CASSYEDSTDTQYF. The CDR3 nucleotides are TGTGCCAGCAGTTATGAGGACTCTACAGATACGCAGTATTTT.

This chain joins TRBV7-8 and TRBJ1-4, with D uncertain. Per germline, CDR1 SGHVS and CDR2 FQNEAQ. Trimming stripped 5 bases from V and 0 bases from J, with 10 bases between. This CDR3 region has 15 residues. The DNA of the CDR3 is TGTGCCAGCAGCCAACAGATTGCAACTAATGAAAAACTGTTTTTT. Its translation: CASSQQIATNEKLFF.

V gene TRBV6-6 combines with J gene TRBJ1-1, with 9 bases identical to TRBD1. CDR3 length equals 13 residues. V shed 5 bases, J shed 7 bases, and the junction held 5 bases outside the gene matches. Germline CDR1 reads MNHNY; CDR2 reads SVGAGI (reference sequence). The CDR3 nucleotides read TGTGCCAGCAGTCTCGGACAGGGGCGTGAAGCTTTCTTT. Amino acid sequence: CASSLGQGREAFF.

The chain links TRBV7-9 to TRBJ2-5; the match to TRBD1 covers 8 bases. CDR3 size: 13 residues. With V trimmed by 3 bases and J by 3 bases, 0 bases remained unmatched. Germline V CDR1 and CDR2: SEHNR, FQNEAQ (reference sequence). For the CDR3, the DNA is TGTGCCAGCAGCTTGACAGGGGAAGAGACCCAGTACTTC. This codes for CASSLTGEETQYF.

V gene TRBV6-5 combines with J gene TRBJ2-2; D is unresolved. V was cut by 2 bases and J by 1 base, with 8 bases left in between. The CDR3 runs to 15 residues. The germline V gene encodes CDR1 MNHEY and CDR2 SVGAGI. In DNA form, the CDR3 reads TGTGCCAGCAGTTACACCGGAGTGAACACCGGGGAGCTGTTTTTT. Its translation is CASSYTGVNTGELFF.

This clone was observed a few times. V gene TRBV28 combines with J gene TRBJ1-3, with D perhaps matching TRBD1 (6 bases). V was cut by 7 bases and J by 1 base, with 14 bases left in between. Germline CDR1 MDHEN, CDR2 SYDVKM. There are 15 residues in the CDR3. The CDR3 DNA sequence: TGTGCCAGCAATCCGGGGGGGCTATCTGGAAACACCATATATTTT. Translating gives CASNPGGLSGNTIYF. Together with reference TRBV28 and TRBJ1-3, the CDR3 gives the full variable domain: DVKVTQSSRYLVKRTGEKVFLECVQDMDHENMFWYRQDPGLGLRLIYFSYDVKMKEKGDIPEGYSVSREKKERFSLILESASTNQTSMYLCASNPGGLSGNTIYFGEGSWLTVV.